This T cell receptor beta chain was sequenced during a study of shared clonotypes between healthy human individuals. This CDR3 has 14 residues. The germline CDR1 and CDR2 sequences are SGHDN and FVKESK. V shed 1 base and J 7 bases; nucleotides not matched to a gene: 4. CD45RO-negative cells were positively selected for CCR7, leaving out terminally differentiated effector memory CD45RA+ cells. Authors' methods: Filtering differed, since immunoSEQ gave only junction sequences and no quality scores. Libraries were prepared by immunoSEQ multiplex PCR; TCRdb keeps only in-frame clonotypes and omits some of them. The DNA was the basis for D and trimming; V, J and clone size are from that table. The sample carries about 2 million clones, 85% to 95% recorded once.

The gene calls are TRBV14 and TRBJ1-2; 9 bases agree with TRBD1. The origin of this receptor is a man aged 18-30 years in good health. The specimen was naive CD8+ T cells sorted from blood. The DNA for the CDR3 is TGTGCCAGCAGCCAAGGACAGGGGGTAGTTGGCTACACCTTC. Residues: CASSQGQGVVGYTF.